This T cell receptor beta chain was identified in a study of PD-1 blockade in classical Hodgkin lymphoma. Overall study findings and caveats: Exclusion was applied to patients who started nivolumab under 1 year after ASCT. When set against healthy donors, newly diagnosed patients were reported to show lower baseline TCR diversity. In CD4+ cells, TCR diversity went up significantly by C4D1, but in CD8+ cells it did not. Patients who responded completely had about the same baseline diversity as newly diagnosed patients.

No patient escaped relapse after autologous stem cell transplantation, and brentuximab vedotin exposure varied. With regard to this clone: Its antigen is unknown.

V was clipped by 5 bases and J by 7 bases; unmatched bases: 8. The CDR3 is 14 amino acids. Germline V gene lookup returns CDR1 MNHEY and CDR2 SMNVEV (reference sequence). Profiled with immunoSEQ multiplex PCR; TCRdb holds only in-frame clones, not every one. The sample contains approximately 150,000 clones, just under 80% of which appear only once. The rearrangement uses TRBV27 and TRBJ1-2; 9 bases map to TRBD1. The material sequenced was peripheral blood mononuclear cells (PBMCs), taken before the second cycle of nivolumab. This clonotype was sampled from a human donor with classical Hodgkin lymphoma. CDR3 in DNA: TGTGCCAGCAGTCTCGGACAGGGGCAGCGTGGCTACACCTTC. Protein sequence: CASSLGQGQRGYTF.